The rows below give T cell receptor beta chains drawn from one sample of a study of blood T cell repertoires in COVID-19. Here immunoSEQ multiplex PCR was the method, and the copy in TCRdb shows in-frame clones only, minus some. The sample comprises a few hundred thousand clones, roughly 88% of which are singletons, and roughly 12% rests with the top ten. The sample was peripheral blood. The receptors come from a woman aged 45-59 years with COVID-19, enrolled during active disease. Both conserved end residues are part of each CDR3. Each record gives: CDR3 length, D gene, J gene, clone size, V gene, CDR3 DNA, CDR3 protein. D genes are given only for firm matches. The size field is filled for only some rows; it gives once, few, many or a size class.

11 NA TRBJ2-3 NA TRBV30 TGTGCCTGGAGCCCCGGGGATACGCAGTATTTT CAWSPGDTQYF
16 NA TRBJ1-1 NA TRBV5-1 TGCGCCAGCAGCTTGGGTTGGGGGCAGGGGAGCACTGAAGCTTTCTTT CASSLGWGQGSTEAFF
15 TRBD1 TRBJ1-4 NA TRBV4-1 TGCGCCAGCAGCCAAGATCTGGGACAGCAAGAAAAACTGTTTTTT CASSQDLGQQEKLFF
14 TRBD1 TRBJ1-5 few TRBV19 TGTGCCAGTAGTACACAGGGGAGGTATCAGCCCCAGCATTTT CASSTQGRYQPQHF
15 TRBD1 TRBJ2-7 NA TRBV15 TGTGCCACCACCGACAAGCAGGGGGCTGGCGACGAGCAGTACTTC CATTDKQGAGDEQYF
14 NA TRBJ1-5 NA TRBV9 TGTGCCAGCGCCGAGGGTCGGGGCAATCAGCCCCAGCATTTT CASAEGRGNQPQHF
15 NA TRBJ1-5 NA TRBV30 TGTGCCTGGAGTACCTCAAAAGGAGGAAGCCAGCCCCAGCATTTT CAWSTSKGGSQPQHF
14 TRBD1 TRBJ1-2 NA TRBV5-1 TGCGCCAGCAGCTTGGGACAGGGGGCGTATGGCTACACCTTC CASSLGQGAYGYTF
13 NA TRBJ1-1 NA TRBV30 TGTGCCTGGGATAGAGGGTTGAACACTGAAGCTTTCTTT CAWDRGLNTEAFF
13 TRBD1 TRBJ1-6 NA TRBV6-5 TGTGCCAGCAGCAACAGGGGGAATTCACCCCTCCACTTT CASSNRGNSPLHF
15 TRBD1 TRBJ2-1 NA TRBV27 TGTGCCAGCAGCCAACCAGGGACAGGGAACAATGAGCAGTTCTTC CASSQPGTGNNEQFF
16 NA TRBJ1-2 NA TRBV10-3 TGTGCCATCAGTGAGTCAAGGCAGGGGAGTACCTATGGCTACACCTTC CAISESRQGSTYGYTF
12 NA TRBJ1-2 few TRBV29-1 TGCAGCGCCACGGGGGGTAACTATGGCTACACCTTC CSATGGNYGYTF
11 NA TRBJ2-7 NA TRBV15 TGTGCCACCCGCGCCATTTACGAGCAGTACTTC CATRAIYEQYF
15 NA TRBJ1-5 NA TRBV28 TGTGCCAGCAGTCCAGGGCGAGGCCGCAATCAGCCCCAGCATTTT CASSPGRGRNQPQHF
14 NA TRBJ1-1 NA TRBV7-9 TGTGCCAGCAGCTTCACAGGGCCGAACACTGAAGCTTTCTTT CASSFTGPNTEAFF
14 TRBD1 TRBJ1-6 NA TRBV9 TGTGCCAGCAGCGCGACAGGGGGTTGGTCACCCCTCCACTTT CASSATGGWSPLHF
12 NA TRBJ2-5 NA TRBV30 TGTGCCGTGCTGGGGGGCCAAGAGACCCAGTACTTC CAVLGGQETQYF
20 TRBD1 TRBJ2-7 NA TRBV10-1 TGCGCCAGCACCCTAACAGGGGGACAGGGGGCCTCCCTACGCGGCTACGAGCAGTACTTC CASTLTGGQGASLRGYEQYF
13 TRBD1 TRBJ2-3 NA TRBV29-1 TGCAGCGTTTCGGGACAGGACACAGATACGCAGTATTTT CSVSGQDTDTQYF
15 TRBD1 TRBJ2-7 NA TRBV11-2 TGTGCCAGCAGCTTAGTAGGGACAGGGGCTTACGAGCAGTACTTC CASSLVGTGAYEQYF
13 TRBD1 TRBJ1-1 NA TRBV25-1 TGTGCCAGCAGTGATTACGGGACAGGGGTAGCTTTCTTT CASSDYGTGVAFF
14 TRBD1 TRBJ2-1 NA TRBV6-6 TGTGCCAGCAGCCCCCAGACAGGGCGCGATGAGCAGTTCTTC CASSPQTGRDEQFF
16 TRBD2 TRBJ2-7 NA TRBV7-8 TGTGCCAGCAGCTTAGGGGAGCGGGGGGGCCCCTACGAGCAGTACTTC CASSLGERGGPYEQYF
16 TRBD1 TRBJ1-5 NA TRBV2 TGTGCCAGCAGTGCCACCGGGACAGGGGGCAATCAGCCCCAGCATTTT CASSATGTGGNQPQHF
12 TRBD1 TRBJ1-2 NA TRBV25-1 TGTGCCAGCAGTGAATCGACAGGGCGCTACACCTTC CASSESTGRYTF
12 NA TRBJ2-7 NA TRBV19 TGTGCCAGTAGGGGAGACGACTACGAGCAGTACTTC CASRGDDYEQYF
13 NA TRBJ1-5 NA TRBV10-3 TGTGCCATCAGTGACTCCGGAGATCAGCCCCAGCATTTT CAISDSGDQPQHF
17 TRBD1 TRBJ1-4 NA TRBV13 TGTGCCAGCAGCCCCGGGACAGGGCTTACCTTCGGGGAAAAACTGTTTTTT CASSPGTGLTFGEKLFF
16 TRBD1 TRBJ1-5 few TRBV19 TGTGCCAGTAGGCCCGGGACAGGGGGCGTGGGTCAGCCCCAGCATTTT CASRPGTGGVGQPQHF
15 NA TRBJ1-4 NA TRBV6-1 TGTGCCAGCAGTGATCCCAGGGGCAGGAATGAAAAACTGTTTTTT CASSDPRGRNEKLFF
15 TRBD1 TRBJ1-2 NA TRBV5-1 TGCGCCAGCAGCCTGGACGGGACAGCATTCGGGGGCTACACCTTC CASSLDGTAFGGYTF
12 NA TRBJ2-3 NA TRBV12-3/TRBV12-4 TGTGCCAGCAGTTTTCACACAGATACGCAGTATTTT CASSFHTDTQYF
15 TRBD1 TRBJ1-6 NA TRBV9 TGTGCCAGCAATGACAGGGGGCGCGTTGATTCACCCCTCCACTTT CASNDRGRVDSPLHF
14 TRBD1 TRBJ1-2 NA TRBV19 TGTGCCAGTAGTACCGAACAGGGGTACTATGGCTACACCTTC CASSTEQGYYGYTF
14 NA TRBJ2-2 NA TRBV11-3 TGTGCCAGCAGCTTAGGCAGGGCATCCGGGGAGCTGTTTTTT CASSLGRASGELFF
16 TRBD2 TRBJ2-3 few TRBV6-4 TGTGCCAGCAGCGGACTAGCGGGTTTACCCACAGATACGCAGTATTTT CASSGLAGLPTDTQYF